These T cell receptor beta chains were read from a single sample in a study of beta chain features in type 1 diabetes. Measured with immunoSEQ multiplex PCR; TCRdb has only the in-frame clones, and not every one. The repertoire holds hundreds of thousands of clones, with 15% to 17% as singletons. The sequencing sample was made of naive CD4+ T cells from blood. These receptors were taken from a man between 18 and 35 years old in good health. CDR3s include the opening cysteine and the closing phenylalanine or tryptophan. D genes are given only for firm matches. Clone size, where shown, is once, few, many, or a class for clones that have expanded.

v_gene	d_gene	j_gene	len	abundance	CDR3nt	CDR3aa
TRBV28	.	TRBJ1-3	14	few	TGTGCCAGCAGTTTATCGGGACCTGGAAACACCATATATTTT	CASSLSGPGNTIYF
TRBV10-3	.	TRBJ2-7	13	.	TGTGCCATCAGTGAGGGGCCGCTTGGCGAGCAGTACTTC	CAISEGPLGEQYF
TRBV14	.	TRBJ2-7	17	.	TGTGCCAGCAGCCAAGCCCCCACAAGGGGGTTCTCCTACGAGCAGTACTTC	CASSQAPTRGFSYEQYF
TRBV7-2	TRBD1	TRBJ1-3	13	.	TGTGCCAGCAGCTCCCGGGACAGGGGCACCATATATTTT	CASSSRDRGTIYF
TRBV9	.	TRBJ1-1	14	.	TGTGCCAGCAGCGTAGGGGGAACGAACACTGAAGCTTTCTTT	CASSVGGTNTEAFF
TRBV18	.	TRBJ2-7	13	.	TGTGCCAGCTCACCTATCAACTCCTACGAGCAGTACTTC	CASSPINSYEQYF
TRBV10-3	TRBD2	TRBJ2-1	16	.	TGTGCCATCAGGGCTTACGGGACTAGCGGGAGCGGGGAGCAGTTCTTC	CAIRAYGTSGSGEQFF
TRBV7-2	TRBD1	TRBJ2-2	17	few	TGTGCCAGCAGCTTAGTCGGGACAGGGGGCTTTGCCGGGGAGCTGTTTTTT	CASSLVGTGGFAGELFF
TRBV6-6	.	TRBJ1-2	12	.	TGTGCCAGCAACCACCAGGGGAGTGGCTACACCTTC	CASNHQGSGYTF
TRBV9	.	TRBJ2-7	14	few	TGTGCCAGCAGCGTAGACGTACAGGTCTACGAGCAGTACTTC	CASSVDVQVYEQYF
TRBV9	.	TRBJ1-5	13	few	TGTGCCAGCAGCGTCGGACTCGATCAGCCCCAGCATTTT	CASSVGLDQPQHF
TRBV7-9	.	TRBJ2-7	13	few	TGTGCCGCTTTCCCCGGGGGCGTCTACGAGCAGTACTTC	CAAFPGGVYEQYF
TRBV7-9	TRBD1	TRBJ2-7	16	.	TGTGCCAGCAGCTGGTACCGGGACAGGGCCATCTACGAGCAGTACTTC	CASSWYRDRAIYEQYF
TRBV6-1	TRBD1	TRBJ1-5	15	.	TGTGCCAGCAGACAGACAGGGAGCAACAATCAGCCCCAGCATTTT	CASRQTGSNNQPQHF
TRBV30	.	TRBJ1-4	15	.	TGTGCCTGGAGTCGGTCAGGGAAAACTAATGAAAAACTGTTTTTT	CAWSRSGKTNEKLFF
TRBV10-3	.	TRBJ2-7	14	.	TGTGCCATCAGTGAACAGGACTGGCGAAGGGAGCAGTACTTC	CAISEQDWRREQYF
TRBV30	TRBD1	TRBJ2-6	17	.	TGTGCCTGGAGGACCGGGACAGGTCGAACTGGGGCCAACGTCCTGACTTTC	CAWRTGTGRTGANVLTF
TRBV5-6	TRBD1	TRBJ1-3	15	few	TGTGCCAGCAGCAGGACAGGGTTGGCCGGAAACACCATATATTTT	CASSRTGLAGNTIYF
TRBV29-1	.	TRBJ2-7	13	few	TGCAGCGTTCGTGGGACTCTCACCTACGAGCAGTACTTC	CSVRGTLTYEQYF
TRBV20-1	.	TRBJ2-7	11	.	TGCAGTGCTAGGAGGTCCTACGAGCAGTACTTC	CSARRSYEQYF
TRBV19	.	TRBJ1-2	14	.	TGTGCCAGTAGTACCACAGGAGGCCGAAGTGGCTACACCTTC	CASSTTGGRSGYTF
TRBV28	TRBD1	TRBJ2-5	15	.	TGTGCCAGCAGTGTGGGGACAGGGGGGCAAGAGACCCAGTACTTC	CASSVGTGGQETQYF
TRBV29-1	.	TRBJ1-2	16	.	TGCAGCGTTGAAGATCAGAAAACAGGGTTTGCCTATGGCTACACCTTC	CSVEDQKTGFAYGYTF
TRBV21-1	.	TRBJ2-7	14	.	TGTGCCAGCAGCAAAATCCCCATTCCCTACGAGCAGTACTTC	CASSKIPIPYEQYF
TRBV9	TRBD2	TRBJ2-5	17	.	TGTGCCAGCAGCGTAGCTGGCGGGGGGGCCCGTAGAGAGACCCAGTACTTC	CASSVAGGGARRETQYF
TRBV29-1	.	TRBJ1-2	13	few	TGCAGCGTTGAAGCCCGCCAGAGCTATGGCTACACCTTC	CSVEARQSYGYTF
TRBV5-6	TRBD2	TRBJ2-7	16	few	TGTGCCAGCAACACCCCCCCTGCGGGAGTTTCCTACGAGCAGTACTTC	CASNTPPAGVSYEQYF
TRBV7-3	.	TRBJ2-3	14	.	TGTGCCAGCAGTTCTGGGACTAGCACAGATACGCAGTATTTT	CASSSGTSTDTQYF
TRBV11-3	.	TRBJ2-7	13	few	TGTGCCAGCAGCTTAGGTCGGTACTACGAGCAGTACTTC	CASSLGRYYEQYF
TRBV5-1	TRBD2	TRBJ2-1	14	few	TGCGCCAGCAGCCTCATACTAGCGGACAATGAGCAGTTCTTC	CASSLILADNEQFF
TRBV2	TRBD1	TRBJ2-1	15	.	TGTGCCAGCAGCCAGGACAGGGTCCCCTACAATGAGCAGTTCTTC	CASSQDRVPYNEQFF
TRBV5-6	TRBD1	TRBJ2-7	14	.	TGTGCCAGCAGCTTACAGGGGGCAAGCTACGAGCAGTACTTC	CASSLQGASYEQYF
TRBV27	.	TRBJ2-2	12	.	TGTGCCAGCAGTTTTGGAACCGGGGAGCTGTTTTTT	CASSFGTGELFF
TRBV5-6	.	TRBJ2-4	13	few	TGTGCCAGCAGCTCGGTAGGGCTAAACATTCAGTACTTC	CASSSVGLNIQYF
TRBV7-2	.	TRBJ2-7	13	.	TGTGCCAGCAGCTCCCCTGCCCCCTACGAGCAGTACTTC	CASSSPAPYEQYF
TRBV9	.	TRBJ1-1	15	.	TGTGCCAGCAGCGGCCAGAGCAGAGCGAACACTGAAGCTTTCTTT	CASSGQSRANTEAFF
TRBV5-4	.	TRBJ2-1	14	many	TGTGCCAGCAGCTTGTTGCAGGGTCGGGGTGAGCAGTTCTTC	CASSLLQGRGEQFF
TRBV2	.	TRBJ1-2	17	few	TGTGCCAGCAGCCGAACGGGAGTGCAGGGGCGTAACTATGGCTACACCTTC	CASSRTGVQGRNYGYTF